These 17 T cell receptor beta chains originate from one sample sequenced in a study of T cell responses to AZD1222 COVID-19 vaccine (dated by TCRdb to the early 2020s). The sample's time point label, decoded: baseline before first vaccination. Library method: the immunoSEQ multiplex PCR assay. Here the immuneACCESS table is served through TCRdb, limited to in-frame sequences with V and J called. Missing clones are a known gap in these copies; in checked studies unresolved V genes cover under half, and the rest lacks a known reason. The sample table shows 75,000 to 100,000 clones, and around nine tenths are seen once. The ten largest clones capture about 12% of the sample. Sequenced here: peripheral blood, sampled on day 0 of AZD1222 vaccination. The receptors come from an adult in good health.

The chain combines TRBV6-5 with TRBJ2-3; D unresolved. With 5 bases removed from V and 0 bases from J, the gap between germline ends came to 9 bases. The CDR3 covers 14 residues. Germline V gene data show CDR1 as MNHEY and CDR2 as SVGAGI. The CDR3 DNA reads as TGTGCCAGCAGTCCAACAGCTAGCACAGATACGCAGTATTTT. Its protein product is CASSPTASTDTQYF.

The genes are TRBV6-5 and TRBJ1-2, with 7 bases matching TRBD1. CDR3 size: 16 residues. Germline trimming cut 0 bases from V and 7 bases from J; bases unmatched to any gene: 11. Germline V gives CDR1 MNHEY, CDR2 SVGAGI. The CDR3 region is CASSYSETRSGGGYTF. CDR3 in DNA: TGTGCCAGCAGTTACTCCGAAACCCGTTCAGGGGGTGGCTACACCTTC.

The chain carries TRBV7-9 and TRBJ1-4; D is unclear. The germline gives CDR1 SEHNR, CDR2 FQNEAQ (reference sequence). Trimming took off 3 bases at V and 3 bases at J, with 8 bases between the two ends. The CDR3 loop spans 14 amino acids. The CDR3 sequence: CASSLSGSNEKLFF. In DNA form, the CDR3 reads TGTGCCAGCAGCTTGTCTGGGTCTAATGAAAAACTGTTTTTT.

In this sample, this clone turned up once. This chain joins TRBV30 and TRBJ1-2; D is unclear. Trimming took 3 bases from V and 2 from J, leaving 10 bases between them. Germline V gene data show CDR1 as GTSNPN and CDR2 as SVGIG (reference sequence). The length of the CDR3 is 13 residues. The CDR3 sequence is CAWSPTSNYGYTF. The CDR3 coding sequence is TGTGCCTGGAGCCCGACGTCAAACTATGGCTACACCTTC.

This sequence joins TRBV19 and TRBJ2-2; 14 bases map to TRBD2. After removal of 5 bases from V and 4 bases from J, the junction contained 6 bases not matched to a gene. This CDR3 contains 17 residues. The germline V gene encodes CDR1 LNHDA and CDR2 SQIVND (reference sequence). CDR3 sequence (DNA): TGTGCCAGTAGTTCAGGACTAGCGGGGGGAGTCACCGGGGAGCTGTTTTTT. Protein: CASSSGLAGGVTGELFF.

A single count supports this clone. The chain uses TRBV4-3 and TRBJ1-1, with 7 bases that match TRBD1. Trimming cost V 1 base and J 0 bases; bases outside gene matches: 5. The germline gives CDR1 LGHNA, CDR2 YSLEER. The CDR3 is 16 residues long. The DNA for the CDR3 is TGCGCCAGCAGCCAAGGGACAGGCGGCATGAACACTGAAGCTTTCTTT. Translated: CASSQGTGGMNTEAFF.

CDR3 loop: CASSQATGATEAFF. CDR3 in DNA: TGTGCCAGCAGCCAAGCTACTGGGGCAACTGAAGCTTTCTTT. The chain combines TRBV3-1 (or the pseudogene TRBV3-2) with TRBJ1-1; D is perhaps TRBD1 (5 bases). V lost 1 base and J lost 5, with 11 bases in between. The CDR3 sequence is 14 residues long. From germline, CDR1 is LGHDT and CDR2 YNNKEL (reference sequence).

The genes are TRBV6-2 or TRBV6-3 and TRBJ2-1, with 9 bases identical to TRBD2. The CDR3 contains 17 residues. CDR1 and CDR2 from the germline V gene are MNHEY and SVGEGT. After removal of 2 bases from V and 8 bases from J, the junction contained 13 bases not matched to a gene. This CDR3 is CASSYPPSGGPWDEQFF. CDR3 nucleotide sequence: TGTGCCAGCAGTTACCCGCCAAGCGGGGGGCCGTGGGATGAGCAGTTCTTC.

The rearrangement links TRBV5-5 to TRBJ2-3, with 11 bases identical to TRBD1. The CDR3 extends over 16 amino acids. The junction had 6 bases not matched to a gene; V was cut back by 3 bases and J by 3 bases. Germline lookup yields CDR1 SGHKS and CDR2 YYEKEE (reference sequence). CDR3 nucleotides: TGTGCCAGCAGCTCTCGGGACAGGGGGTTGACAGATACGCAGTATTTT. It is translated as CASSSRDRGLTDTQYF.

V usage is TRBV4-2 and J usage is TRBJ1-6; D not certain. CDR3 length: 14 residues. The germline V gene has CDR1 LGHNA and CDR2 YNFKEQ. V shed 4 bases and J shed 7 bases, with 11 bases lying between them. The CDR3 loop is CASSLSLGNSPLHF. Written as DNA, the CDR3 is TGTGCCAGCAGCCTTTCCTTGGGGAATTCACCCCTCCACTTT.

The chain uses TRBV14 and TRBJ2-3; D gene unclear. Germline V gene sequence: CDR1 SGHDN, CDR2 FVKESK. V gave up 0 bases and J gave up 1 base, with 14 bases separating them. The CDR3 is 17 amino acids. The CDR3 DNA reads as TGTGCCAGCAGCCAAGATAGGGCTGGGTTACGCACAGATACGCAGTATTTT. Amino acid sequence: CASSQDRAGLRTDTQYF.

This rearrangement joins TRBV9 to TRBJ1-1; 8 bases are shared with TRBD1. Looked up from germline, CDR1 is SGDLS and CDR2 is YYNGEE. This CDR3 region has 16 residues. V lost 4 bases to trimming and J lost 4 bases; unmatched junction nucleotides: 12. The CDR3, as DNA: TGTGCCAGCAGCTCATGGACAGGGTCTAACGGCACTGAAGCTTTCTTT. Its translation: CASSSWTGSNGTEAFF.

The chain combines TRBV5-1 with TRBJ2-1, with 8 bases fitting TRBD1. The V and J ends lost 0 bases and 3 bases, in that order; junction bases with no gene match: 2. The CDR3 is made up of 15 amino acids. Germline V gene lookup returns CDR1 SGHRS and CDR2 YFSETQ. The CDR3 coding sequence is TGCGCCAGCAGCTTGGACGGACAGGGCTACAATGAGCAGTTCTTC. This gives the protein CASSLDGQGYNEQFF.

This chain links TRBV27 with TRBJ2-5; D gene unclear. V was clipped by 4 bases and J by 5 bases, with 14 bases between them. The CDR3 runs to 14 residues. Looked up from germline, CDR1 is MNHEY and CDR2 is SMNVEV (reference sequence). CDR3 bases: TGTGCCAGCAGTTCCCCCCTCGTGGGGGAGACCCAGTACTTC. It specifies CASSSPLVGETQYF.

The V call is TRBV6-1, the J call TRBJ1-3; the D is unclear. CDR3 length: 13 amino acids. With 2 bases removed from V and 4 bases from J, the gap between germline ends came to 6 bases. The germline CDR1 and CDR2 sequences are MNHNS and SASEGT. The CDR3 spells CASSELWGNTIYF. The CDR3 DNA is TGTGCCAGCAGTGAACTATGGGGAAACACCATATATTTT.

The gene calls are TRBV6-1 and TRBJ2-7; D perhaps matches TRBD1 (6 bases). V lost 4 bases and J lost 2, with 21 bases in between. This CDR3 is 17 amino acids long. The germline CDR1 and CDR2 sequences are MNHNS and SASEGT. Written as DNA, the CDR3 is TGTGCCAGCAGTGGGGCCGGGACACCGGAACCTACCTACGAGCAGTACTTC. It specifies CASSGAGTPEPTYEQYF.

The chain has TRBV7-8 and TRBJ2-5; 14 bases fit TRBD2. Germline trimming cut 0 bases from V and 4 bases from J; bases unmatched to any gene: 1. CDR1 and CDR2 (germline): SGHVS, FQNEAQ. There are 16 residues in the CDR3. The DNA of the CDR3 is TGTGCCAGCAGCTTAGCCGGACTAGCGGGAGGAGAGACCCAGTACTTC. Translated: CASSLAGLAGGETQYF.